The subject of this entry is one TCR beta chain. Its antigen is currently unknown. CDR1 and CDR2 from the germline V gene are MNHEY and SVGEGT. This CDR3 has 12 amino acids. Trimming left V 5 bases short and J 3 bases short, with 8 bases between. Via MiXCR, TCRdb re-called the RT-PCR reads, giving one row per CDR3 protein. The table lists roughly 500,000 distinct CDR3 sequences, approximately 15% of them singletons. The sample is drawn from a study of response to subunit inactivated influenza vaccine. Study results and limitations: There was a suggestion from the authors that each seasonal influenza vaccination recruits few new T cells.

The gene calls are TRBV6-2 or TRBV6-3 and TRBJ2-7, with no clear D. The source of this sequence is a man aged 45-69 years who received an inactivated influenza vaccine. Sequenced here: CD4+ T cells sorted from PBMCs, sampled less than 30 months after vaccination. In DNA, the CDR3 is TGTGCCAGCAGTCGTCACAGCTACGAGCAGTACTTC. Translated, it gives CASSRHSYEQYF.